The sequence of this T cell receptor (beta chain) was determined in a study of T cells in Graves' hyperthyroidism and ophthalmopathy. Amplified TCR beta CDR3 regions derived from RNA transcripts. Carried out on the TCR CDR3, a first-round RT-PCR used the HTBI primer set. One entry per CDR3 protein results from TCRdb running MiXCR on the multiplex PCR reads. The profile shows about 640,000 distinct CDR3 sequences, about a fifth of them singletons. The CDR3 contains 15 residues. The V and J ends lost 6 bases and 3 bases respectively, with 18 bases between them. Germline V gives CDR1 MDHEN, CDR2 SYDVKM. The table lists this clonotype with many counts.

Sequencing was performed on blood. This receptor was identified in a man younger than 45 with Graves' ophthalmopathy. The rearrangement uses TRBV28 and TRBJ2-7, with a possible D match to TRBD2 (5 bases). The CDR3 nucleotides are TGTGCCAGCAGCCTCAATGGAGCGGTCGACTACGAGCAGTACTTC. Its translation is CASSLNGAVDYEQYF.